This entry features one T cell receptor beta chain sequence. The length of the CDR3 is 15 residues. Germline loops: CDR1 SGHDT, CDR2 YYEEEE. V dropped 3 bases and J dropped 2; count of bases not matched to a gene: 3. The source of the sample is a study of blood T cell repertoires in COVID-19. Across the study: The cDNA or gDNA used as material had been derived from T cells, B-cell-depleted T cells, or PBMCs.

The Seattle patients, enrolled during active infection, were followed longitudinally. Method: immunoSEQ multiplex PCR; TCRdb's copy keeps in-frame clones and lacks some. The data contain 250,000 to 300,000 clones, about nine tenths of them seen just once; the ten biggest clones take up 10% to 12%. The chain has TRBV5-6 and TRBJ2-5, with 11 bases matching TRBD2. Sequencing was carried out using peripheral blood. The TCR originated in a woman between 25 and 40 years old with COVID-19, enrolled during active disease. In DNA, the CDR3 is TGTGCCAGCAGCTGGGGACTAGCGGAGCAAGAGACCCAGTACTTC. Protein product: CASSWGLAEQETQYF.